Reported below is one T cell receptor beta chain. The data were produced by immunoSEQ multiplex PCR, yet TCRdb's version contains in-frame clones alone and is incomplete. This table has roughly 190,000 clones, roughly nine tenths appearing once. The entry originates in a study of blood T cell repertoires in COVID-19. Study-level information: The cDNA or gDNA used as material had been derived from T cells, B-cell-depleted T cells, or PBMCs.

V trimming: 5 bases; J trimming: 6 bases; junction bases outside the gene matches: 9. The CDR3 extends over 14 amino acids. Germline-derived CDR1 and CDR2 are SGHTA and FQGNSA. Sequencing used peripheral blood. The V and J genes are TRBV7-2 and TRBJ1-2; 7 bases agree with TRBD1. The source of this sequence is a woman aged 60-70 years with COVID-19, enrolled during active disease. The CDR3 DNA sequence: TGTGCCAGCAGCGAAGGACAGGCCGGTGATGGCTACACCTTC. Translated: CASSEGQAGDGYTF.